This T cell receptor (beta chain) was captured by sequencing in a study of response to subunit inactivated influenza vaccine. Study-wide findings and caveats: The authors offered the suggestion that each seasonal influenza vaccination recruits few new T cells.

CDR3 length: 16 residues. V dropped 8 bases and J dropped 6; count of bases not matched to a gene: 18. CDR1 and CDR2 (germline): SQVTM, ANQGSEA. This clonotype was recorded only once. Its matching antigen is unknown. TCRdb called the RT-PCR reads again in MiXCR, with one record for every CDR3 protein. The sample has under 850,000 distinct CDR3 sequences; around 18% are singletons. This sequence joins TRBV29-1 and TRBJ2-1, with TRBD2 identical over 8 bases. The sequence came from a man aged 45 to 65 who received an inactivated influenza vaccine. This material consisted of PBMCs from blood, taken more than 4 days after vaccination. The CDR3 reads CSTRRGVSGASNEQFF. Written as DNA, the CDR3 is TGCAGCACACGACGAGGGGTTAGCGGGGCTAGCAATGAGCAGTTCTTC.